The 24 T cell receptor beta chains below all came from one sample that was sequenced in a study of T cells in Graves' hyperthyroidism and ophthalmopathy. Authors of the study amplified TCR beta CDR3 regions from RNA transcripts. A first-round RT-PCR of the TCR CDR3 used the HTBI primer set. MiXCR, run by TCRdb on the multiplex PCR reads, gives a single entry per CDR3 protein. The sample consists of hundreds of thousands of distinct CDR3 sequences, roughly 14% of them appearing once. Sequencing was done on a sample of blood. The source is a woman aged 35 to 49 with Graves' ophthalmopathy.

Ten or more counts support this clonotype. The J gene is TRBJ1-5, the V gene TRBV20-1; 7 nucleotides agree with TRBD1. CDR1 DFQATT and CDR2 SNEGSKA come from the germline V gene (reference sequence). Trimming cost V 2 bases and J 4 bases; bases outside gene matches: 2. The CDR3 has 13 residues. The CDR3 loop is CSARPDRNQPQHF. The CDR3 DNA reads as TGCAGTGCTAGACCGGACAGGAATCAGCCCCAGCATTTT.

Many counts were recorded for this clonotype. The chain joins TRBV5-1 to TRBJ1-1; D gene unclear. The ends were cut back, 0 bases at V and 7 bases at J, with 7 bases in the middle. CDR3 size: 12 residues. Per germline, CDR1 SGHRS and CDR2 YFSETQ. CDR3: CASSLEGIEAFF. The CDR3 nucleotides read TGCGCCAGCAGCTTGGAAGGAATTGAAGCTTTCTTT. Based on the CDR3 plus reference TRBV5-1 and TRBJ1-1, the full variable domain is KAGVTQTPRYLIKTRGQQVTLSCSPISGHRSVSWYQQTPGQGLQFLFEYFSETQRNKGNFPGRFSGRQFSNSRSEMNVSTLELGDSALYLCASSLEGIEAFFGQGTRLTVV.

The genes are TRBV6-2 or TRBV6-3 and TRBJ2-3; D gene unclear. Trimming stripped 7 bases from V and 2 bases from J, with 10 bases between. Germline loops: CDR1 MNHEY, CDR2 SVGEGT. The CDR3 has 13 amino acids. The CDR3 is CASTLLNTDTQYF. As DNA, the CDR3 is TGTGCCAGCACCTTACTAAACACAGATACGCAGTATTTT.

This clonotype was picked up many times. The chain employs TRBV19 and TRBJ1-6; possibly TRBD1 for D (5 bases). V was clipped by 5 bases and J by 8 bases, with 7 bases between them. Germline-derived CDR1 and CDR2 are LNHDA and SQIVND (reference sequence). The CDR3 has 12 residues. The CDR3 sequence: CASSARDSPLHF. CDR3 DNA: TGTGCCAGTAGTGCCAGGGATTCACCCCTCCACTTT.

This clonotype has just one count. The V and J genes are TRBV6-2 or TRBV6-3 and TRBJ2-2; the D gene is possibly TRBD1 (6 bases). Germline V gives CDR1 MNHEY, CDR2 SVGEGT. V was shortened by 5 bases and J by 5 bases, with 15 bases between the two germline ends. This CDR3 comprises 15 residues. CDR3 region: CASSRNTGTTGELFF. In DNA, the CDR3 is TGTGCCAGCAGTAGGAACACAGGGACGACCGGGGAGCTGTTTTTT.

This clonotype has a count of ten or more. This chain joins TRBV30 and TRBJ1-3, with a possible D match to TRBD1 (6 bases). CDR3 length: 16 amino acids. Trimming took off 1 base at V and 0 bases at J, with 13 bases between the two ends. Germline assignment: CDR1 GTSNPN and CDR2 SVGIG (reference sequence). The CDR3 DNA is TGTGCCTGGAGTGATACAGGGACCCGCTCTGGAAACACCATATATTTT. Translating it yields CAWSDTGTRSGNTIYF.

This clonotype has at least ten counts. The chain has TRBV11-1 and TRBJ2-2, with D possibly matching TRBD2 (5 bases). There are 13 residues in the CDR3. Germline-derived CDR1 and CDR2 are SGHAT and FQDESV (reference sequence). The V and J ends lost 6 bases and 6 bases respectively, with 11 bases between them. CDR3 residues: CASSYGGPGELFF. For the CDR3, the DNA is TGTGCCAGCAGTTACGGAGGCCCCGGGGAGCTGTTTTTT.

This clonotype appeared many times. The chain is built from TRBV6-1 and TRBJ2-6; TRBD2 aligns across 7 bases. Trimming removed 7 bases from V and 4 bases from J; junction bases left unmatched: 10. Germline CDR1 MNHNS, CDR2 SASEGT. CDR3 length: 16 amino acids. CDR3 nucleotides: TGTGCCAGCACCTATGGGAGGGTGCCAGGGGCCAACGTCCTGACTTTC. Encoded protein: CASTYGRVPGANVLTF.

Many counts were recorded for this clonotype. This chain joins TRBV6-1 and TRBJ1-2; 8 positions agree with TRBD1. This CDR3 contains 16 residues. Germline V gene sequence: CDR1 MNHNS, CDR2 SASEGT. With 5 bases clipped from V and 1 base from J, the junction kept 9 bases outside the gene matches. CDR3 in DNA: TGTGCCAGCAGTAGCCGGGACAGGAGAGTTAACTATGGCTACACCTTC. This sequence encodes CASSSRDRRVNYGYTF.

The rearrangement joins TRBV7-9 to TRBJ2-2, with TRBD2 matching over 9 bases. This CDR3 is built from 15 residues. Germline loops: CDR1 SEHNR, CDR2 FQNEAQ (reference sequence). The trim removed 4 bases at V and 4 bases at J, leaving 4 bases unmatched. The CDR3 coding sequence is TGTGCCAGCAGCTCCGGACTAGCGCCCACCGGGGAGCTGTTTTTT. This codes for CASSSGLAPTGELFF.

This clonotype has at least ten counts. This sequence joins TRBV30 and TRBJ2-5, with 9 positions matching TRBD2. Germline CDR1 and CDR2: GTSNPN and SVGIG (reference sequence). With 0 bases clipped from V and 5 bases from J, the junction kept 10 bases outside the gene matches. This CDR3 comprises 16 residues. For the CDR3, the DNA is TGTGCCTGGAGTGTACGAGCGGGAGGTAATCAGGAGACCCAGTACTTC. This translates into CAWSVRAGGNQETQYF.

This clonotype was detected many times. The V and J genes are TRBV6-5 and TRBJ2-5; 11 bases map to TRBD2. Germline V gene lookup returns CDR1 MNHEY and CDR2 SVGAGI. Losses at the gene ends were 6 bases for V and 3 bases for J; bases not matched to a gene: 0. The CDR3 is 13 amino acids. The CDR3: CASRLAGEETQYF. CDR3 nucleotide sequence: TGTGCCAGCAGACTAGCGGGAGAAGAGACCCAGTACTTC.

The sample holds many counts of this clonotype. The chain uses TRBV5-8 and TRBJ2-4; D assignment may be TRBD1 or TRBD2 (5 bases each). This CDR3 is built from 17 residues. Trimming took off 2 bases at V and 0 bases at J, with 15 bases between the two ends. Germline CDR1 reads SGHTS; CDR2 reads YDEGEE. The CDR3 spells CASSFSGPSLAKNIQYF. The CDR3 DNA sequence: TGTGCCAGCAGCTTCTCGGGGCCATCCTTAGCCAAAAACATTCAGTACTTC.

Worth noting for this clonotype: It may be a read error: a sequence one base away is much more abundant. The chain employs TRBV12-3 or TRBV12-4 and TRBJ2-7; 9 bases match TRBD2. J lost 6 bases, V lost 1 base, and 4 bases had no gene match. The CDR3 extends over 14 amino acids. As DNA, the CDR3 is TGTGCCAGCAGTTTAGGAGCGGGAGGTCGCGAGCAGTACTTC. Its translation is CASSLGAGGREQYF.

There are a few counts of this clonotype. The chain combines TRBV5-5 with TRBJ1-2, with a weak D call TRBD1 (5 bases). V shed 5 bases and J shed 8 bases, with 16 bases lying between them. The V gene's germline CDR1 is SGHKS and CDR2 YYEKEE (reference sequence). This CDR3 contains 13 residues. CDR3 sequence (DNA): TGTGCCAGCAGTTACCGGGACGGCAGGGGCTACACCTTC. It encodes CASSYRDGRGYTF.

In this sample, this clonotype turned up many times. This rearrangement joins TRBV12-3 or TRBV12-4 to TRBJ1-2; D gene uncertain. The germline V and J ends were trimmed by 3 bases and 8 bases, with 13 bases remaining between them. The CDR3 sequence is 13 residues long. CDR3 sequence: CASSFQVHSGYTF. The CDR3 bases are TGTGCCAGCAGTTTTCAGGTCCACTCCGGCTACACCTTC.

The chain uses TRBV28 and TRBJ1-5; 9 nucleotides agree with TRBD1. Germline CDR1 is MDHEN and CDR2 is SYDVKM. CDR3 length: 12 amino acids. CDR3 amino acids: CAGGQGGQPQHF. Here the CDR3 DNA reads TGTGCAGGGGGACAGGGAGGTCAGCCCCAGCATTTT.

The chain links TRBV6-2 or TRBV6-3 to TRBJ1-1, with a possible D match to TRBD1 (5 bases). Germline V CDR1 and CDR2: MNHEY, SVGEGT. V gave up 10 bases and J gave up 3 bases, with 15 bases separating them. This CDR3 comprises 13 residues. The CDR3 here is CATSDKIYTEAFF. CDR3 nucleotides: TGTGCCACCTCGGACAAGATATACACTGAAGCTTTCTTT.

This clonotype was picked up many times. The rearrangement links TRBV11-2 to TRBJ2-2; 10 bases align to TRBD1. Germline CDR1 SGHAT, CDR2 FQNNGV. The CDR3 loop spans 14 amino acids. After removal of 8 bases from V and 2 bases from J, the junction contained 2 bases not matched to a gene. The CDR3 protein is CASRTGGNTGELFF. In nucleotides, the CDR3 is TGTGCCAGCCGGACAGGGGGAAACACCGGGGAGCTGTTTTTT.

There are many counts of this clonotype. The V gene is TRBV7-2, the J gene TRBJ2-5; D not certain. The germline V and J ends were trimmed by 4 bases and 5 bases, with 20 bases remaining between them. Germline V gene sequence: CDR1 SGHTA, CDR2 FQGNSA. The CDR3 covers 16 residues. The CDR3 reads CASSSPGRKSLETQYF. The CDR3 DNA reads as TGTGCCAGCAGCTCTCCGGGCCGAAAATCCCTTGAGACCCAGTACTTC.

This clonotype has a count of ten or more. A junction boundary mismatches the germline segment, possibly from a read error. The V call is TRBV28, the J call TRBJ1-5; D is perhaps TRBD1 (5 bases). This CDR3 contains 12 residues. In germline, CDR1 is MDHEN, CDR2 SYDVKM. As DNA, the CDR3 is TGTGCCAGCAGGCTACCTGCTGGACATCTTGGGTTT. Protein: CASRLPAGHLGF.

This chain joins TRBV19 and TRBJ1-2, with TRBD1 identical over 7 bases. In germline, CDR1 is LNHDA, CDR2 SQIVND (reference sequence). V dropped 7 bases and J dropped 2; count of bases not matched to a gene: 4. This CDR3 has 13 residues. CDR3 sequence reads: CASIGTVNYGYTF. The CDR3 nucleotides are TGTGCCAGTATAGGGACAGTCAACTATGGCTACACCTTC.

The CDR3 region is CASSETPGAMNTEAFF. The DNA of the CDR3 is TGTGCCAGCAGTGAGACCCCGGGAGCCATGAACACTGAAGCTTTCTTT. The chain has TRBV12-3 or TRBV12-4 and TRBJ1-1; no reliable D call. V was shortened by 5 bases and J by 0 bases, with 16 bases between the two germline ends. The CDR3 sequence is 16 residues long.

The sample holds many counts of this clonotype. The chain has TRBV12-3 or TRBV12-4 and TRBJ1-6, with unresolved D. CDR3 length: 12 amino acids. Trimming took off 7 bases at V and 9 bases at J, with 10 bases between the two ends. The CDR3 here is CASKGTGSPLHF. CDR3 DNA: TGTGCCAGCAAGGGTACGGGTTCACCCCTCCACTTT.